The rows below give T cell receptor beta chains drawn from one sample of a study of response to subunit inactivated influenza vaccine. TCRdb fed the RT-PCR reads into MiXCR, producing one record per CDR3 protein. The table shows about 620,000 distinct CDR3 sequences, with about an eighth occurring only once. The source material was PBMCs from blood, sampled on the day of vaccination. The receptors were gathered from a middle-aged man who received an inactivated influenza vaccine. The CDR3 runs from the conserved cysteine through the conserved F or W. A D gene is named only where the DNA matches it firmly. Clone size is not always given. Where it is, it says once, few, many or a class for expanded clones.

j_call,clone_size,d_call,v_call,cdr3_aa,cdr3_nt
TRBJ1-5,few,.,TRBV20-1,CCARDLPGLYSNQPQHF,TGCTGTGCTAGAGATCTCCCAGGGCTTTATAGCAATCAGCCCCAGCATTTT
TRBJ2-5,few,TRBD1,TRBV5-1,CASSARTGGRVETQYF,TGCGCCAGCAGCGCCCGGACAGGGGGCAGGGTAGAGACCCAGTACTTC
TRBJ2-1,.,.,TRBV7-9,CASSLVLGYNEQFF,TGTGCCAGCAGCTTAGTTCTCGGTTACAATGAGCAGTTCTTC
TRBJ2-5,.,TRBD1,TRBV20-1,CSASPGTGPETQYF,TGCAGTGCGTCGCCCGGGACAGGGCCAGAGACCCAGTACTTC
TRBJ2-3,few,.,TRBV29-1,CSVRGIGTDTQYF,TGCAGCGTTCGCGGAATTGGTACAGATACGCAGTATTTT
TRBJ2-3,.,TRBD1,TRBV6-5,CASSYGQGVADTQYF,TGTGCCAGCAGTTACGGACAGGGAGTCGCAGATACGCAGTATTTT
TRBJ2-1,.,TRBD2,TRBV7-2,CASSLTSGGFSYNEQFF,TGTGCCAGCAGCTTAACGTCCGGGGGGTTCTCCTACAATGAGCAGTTCTTC
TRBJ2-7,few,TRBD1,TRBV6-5,CASSSNQQGRPYEQYF,TGTGCCAGCAGTTCGAACCAACAGGGGCGCCCCTACGAGCAGTACTTC
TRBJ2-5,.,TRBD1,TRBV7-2,CASNPQGAGRETQYF,TGTGCCAGCAACCCACAGGGGGCAGGGCGGGAGACCCAGTACTTC
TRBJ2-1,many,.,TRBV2,CASSDTAAASDEQFF,TGTGCCAGCAGTGATACCGCAGCCGCGTCGGATGAGCAGTTCTTC
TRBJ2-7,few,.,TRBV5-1,CASSVAGTAYEQYF,TGCGCCAGCAGCGTAGCCGGGACGGCCTACGAGCAGTACTTC
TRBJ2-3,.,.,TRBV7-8,CASTLKRWGGTDTQYF,TGTGCCAGCACCTTGAAACGCTGGGGGGGCACAGATACGCAGTATTTT
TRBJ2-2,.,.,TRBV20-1,CSASPTGVDTGELFF,TGCAGTGCTAGCCCCACGGGAGTGGACACCGGGGAGCTGTTTTTT
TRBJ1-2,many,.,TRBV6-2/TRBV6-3,CASSSPLRGGYTF,TGTGCCAGCAGTTCCCCCCTGCGAGGGGGCTACACCTTC
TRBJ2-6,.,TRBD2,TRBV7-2,CASSPGTSGTGANVLTF,TGTGCCAGCAGCCCTGGGACTAGCGGGACTGGGGCCAACGTCCTGACTTTC
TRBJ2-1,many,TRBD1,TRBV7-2,CASGQGGNNEQFF,TGTGCCAGCGGACAGGGGGGGAACAATGAGCAGTTCTTC
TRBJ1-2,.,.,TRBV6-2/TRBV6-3,CASRHRGSGYTF,TGTGCCAGCAGACATCGGGGCTCTGGCTACACCTTC
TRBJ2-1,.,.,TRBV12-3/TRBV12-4,CASSSGNNEQFF,TGTGCCAGCAGTTCAGGGAACAATGAGCAGTTCTTC
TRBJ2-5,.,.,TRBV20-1,CSARDILLGGFQETQYF,TGCAGTGCGCGGGACATCCTCCTAGGGGGTTTCCAAGAGACCCAGTACTTC
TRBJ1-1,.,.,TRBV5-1,CASSLETGMLTEAFF,TGCGCCAGCAGCTTAGAAACCGGGATGCTCACTGAAGCTTTCTTT
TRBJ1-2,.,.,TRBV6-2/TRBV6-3,CASSSRQADGYTF,TGTGCCAGCAGTTCCCGACAAGCGGATGGCTACACCTTC
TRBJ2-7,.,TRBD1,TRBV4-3,CASSQETSGGSYEQYF,TGCGCCAGCAGCCAAGAAACGTCAGGGGGCAGTTACGAGCAGTACTTC
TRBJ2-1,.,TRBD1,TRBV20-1,CSANRGYFNEQFF,TGCAGTGCCAACAGGGGGTATTTCAATGAGCAGTTCTTC
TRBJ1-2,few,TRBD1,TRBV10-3,CATGLGTVGAGYTF,TGTGCCACGGGTCTTGGGACAGTAGGGGCTGGCTACACCTTC
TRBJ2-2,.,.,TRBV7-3,CASSLMTANTGELFF,TGTGCCAGCAGCTTAATGACTGCGAACACCGGGGAGCTGTTTTTT
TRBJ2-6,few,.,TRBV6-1,CASSELRWSVSGANVLTF,TGTGCCAGCAGTGAACTTAGGTGGAGTGTTTCTGGGGCCAACGTCCTGACTTTC
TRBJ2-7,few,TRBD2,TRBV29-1,CSVRGGEQYF,TGCAGCGTTAGGGGAGGGGAGCAGTACTTC
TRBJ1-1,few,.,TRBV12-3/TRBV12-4,CASRFTENTEAFF,TGTGCCAGCAGATTTACAGAGAACACTGAAGCTTTCTTT
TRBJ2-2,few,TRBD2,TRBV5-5,CASTRAGSGVGTGELFF,TGTGCCAGCACCAGGGCGGGTAGCGGGGTTGGTACCGGGGAGCTGTTTTTT
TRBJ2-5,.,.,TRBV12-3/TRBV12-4,CASSYLRRAGETQYF,TGTGCCAGCAGCTACCTGCGGAGGGCCGGGGAGACCCAGTACTTC
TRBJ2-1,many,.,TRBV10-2,CASSDWAGAYNEQFF,TGCGCCAGCAGTGATTGGGCAGGCGCCTACAATGAGCAGTTCTTC
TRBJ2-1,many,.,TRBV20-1,CSAREGGLNNEQFF,TGCAGTGCTAGAGAAGGGGGGTTAAACAATGAGCAGTTCTTC
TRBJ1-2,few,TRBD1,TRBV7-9,CASSLSGQARYGYTF,TGTGCCAGCAGCTTATCGGGACAGGCCCGCTATGGCTACACCTTC
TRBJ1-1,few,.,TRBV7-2,CASSLNYATEAFF,TGTGCCAGCAGCTTAAACTATGCCACTGAAGCTTTCTTT
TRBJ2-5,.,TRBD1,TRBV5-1,CASSFTGDGHETQYF,TGCGCCAGCAGCTTTACAGGGGATGGTCATGAGACCCAGTACTTC
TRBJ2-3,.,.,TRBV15,CATSRDPDLRTDTQYF,TGTGCCACCAGCAGAGATCCGGATCTCCGCACAGATACGCAGTATTTT
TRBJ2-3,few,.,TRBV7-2,CASSLFPGAGTDTQYF,TGTGCCAGCAGCTTATTTCCGGGGGCCGGCACAGATACGCAGTATTTT
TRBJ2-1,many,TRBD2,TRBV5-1,CASRSASGRSDNEQFF,TGCGCCAGCAGATCAGCTAGCGGGAGATCGGACAATGAGCAGTTCTTC
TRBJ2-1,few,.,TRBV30,CAWSYFRRGQFF,TGTGCCTGGAGTTATTTTCGGAGGGGGCAGTTCTTC
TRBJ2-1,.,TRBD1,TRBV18,CASSPGTGDYNEQFF,TGTGCCAGCTCACCAGGGACAGGGGACTACAATGAGCAGTTCTTC
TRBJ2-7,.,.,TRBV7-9,CASSLQQGPSYEQYF,TGTGCCAGCAGCTTACAGCAGGGTCCCTCCTACGAGCAGTACTTC
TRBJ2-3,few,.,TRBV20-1,CSKEWAGTSTDTQYF,TGCAGTAAAGAATGGGCAGGAACTAGCACAGATACGCAGTATTTT
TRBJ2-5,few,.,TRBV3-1,CASSQRQSVFWETQYF,TGTGCCAGCAGCCAACGCCAGTCTGTTTTTTGGGAGACCCAGTACTTC